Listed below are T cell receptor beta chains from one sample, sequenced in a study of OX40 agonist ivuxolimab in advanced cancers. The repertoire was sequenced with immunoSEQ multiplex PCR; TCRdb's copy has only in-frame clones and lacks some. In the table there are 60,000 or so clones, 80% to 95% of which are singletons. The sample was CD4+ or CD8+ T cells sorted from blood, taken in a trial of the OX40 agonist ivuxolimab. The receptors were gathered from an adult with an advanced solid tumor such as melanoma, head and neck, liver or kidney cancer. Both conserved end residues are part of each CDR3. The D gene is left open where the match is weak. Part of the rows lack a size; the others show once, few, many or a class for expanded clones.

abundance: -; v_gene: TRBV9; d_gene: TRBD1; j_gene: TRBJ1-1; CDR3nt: TGTGCCAGCAGCGTACAGGGGGATTGGACTGAAGCTTTCTTT; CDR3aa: CASSVQGDWTEAFF
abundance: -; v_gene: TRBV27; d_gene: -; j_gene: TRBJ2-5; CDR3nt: TGTGCCAGCAGTTTGGGTGGCGGGACCCAGTACTTC; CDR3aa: CASSLGGGTQYF
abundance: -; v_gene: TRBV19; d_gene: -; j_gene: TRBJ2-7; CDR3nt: TGTGCCAGTAGTATAACCCCAGGCTACGAGCAGTACTTC; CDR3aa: CASSITPGYEQYF
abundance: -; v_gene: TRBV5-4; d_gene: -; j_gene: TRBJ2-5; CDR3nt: TGTGCCAGCAGCTTGGAGGGACTTCAAGAGACCCAGTACTTC; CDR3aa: CASSLEGLQETQYF
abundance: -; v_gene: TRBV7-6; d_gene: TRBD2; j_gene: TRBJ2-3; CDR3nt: TGTGCCAGCAGCTCCTGGACTAGCGGAACCGACACAGATACGCAGTATTTT; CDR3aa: CASSSWTSGTDTDTQYF
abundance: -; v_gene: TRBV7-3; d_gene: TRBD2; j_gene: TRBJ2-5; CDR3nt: TGTGCCAGCAGCCTTAGCGGGGGGGAGACCCAGTACTTC; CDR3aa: CASSLSGGETQYF
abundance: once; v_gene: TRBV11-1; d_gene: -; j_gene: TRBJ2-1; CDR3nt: TGTGCCAGCACCCCAGCCACATATCCCTCCTACAATGAGCAGTTCTTC; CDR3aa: CASTPATYPSYNEQFF
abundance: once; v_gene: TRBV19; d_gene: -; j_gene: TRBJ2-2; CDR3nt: TGTGCCAGTAGTATGGGCTCCCTCGGGGAGCTGTTTTTT; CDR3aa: CASSMGSLGELFF
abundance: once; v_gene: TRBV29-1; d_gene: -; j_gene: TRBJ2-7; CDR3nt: TGCAGCGTTTCCACCTCCGGGGCCCCTAAGAGCTCCTACGAGCAGTACTTC; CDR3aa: CSVSTSGAPKSSYEQYF
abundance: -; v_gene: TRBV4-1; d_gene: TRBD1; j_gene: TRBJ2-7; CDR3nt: TGCGCCAGCAGCCAAGATTGGCCGGGACAGGGTAAAGAGCAGTACTTC; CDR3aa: CASSQDWPGQGKEQYF
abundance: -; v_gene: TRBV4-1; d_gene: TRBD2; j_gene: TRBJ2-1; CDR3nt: TGCGCCAGCAGCCAAGAGGTGGCGGGAGTCTATGAGCAGTTCTTC; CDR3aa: CASSQEVAGVYEQFF
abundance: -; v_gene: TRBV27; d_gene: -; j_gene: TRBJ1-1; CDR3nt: TGTGCCAGCAGTACCTCGGGATTGGGAACTGAAGCTTTCTTT; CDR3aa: CASSTSGLGTEAFF
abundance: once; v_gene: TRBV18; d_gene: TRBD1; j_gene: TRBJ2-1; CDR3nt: TGTGCCAGCTCACCCGGGACAGGTTTTTCCTACAATGAGCAGTTCTTC; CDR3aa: CASSPGTGFSYNEQFF
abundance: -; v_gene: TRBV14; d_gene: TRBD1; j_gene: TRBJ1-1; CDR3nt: TGTGCCAGCAGCCAAGACCCGGGACAGGGGGACACTGAAGCTTTCTTT; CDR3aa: CASSQDPGQGDTEAFF
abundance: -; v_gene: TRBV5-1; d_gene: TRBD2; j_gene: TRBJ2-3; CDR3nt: TGCGCCAGCAGCCCGGGGCAGGGAGGGACAGATACGCAGTATTTT; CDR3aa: CASSPGQGGTDTQYF
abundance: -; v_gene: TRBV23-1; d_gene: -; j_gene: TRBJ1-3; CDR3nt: TGCGCCAGCAGTAAGGGGAAAACTGGAAACACCATATATTTT; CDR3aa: CASSKGKTGNTIYF
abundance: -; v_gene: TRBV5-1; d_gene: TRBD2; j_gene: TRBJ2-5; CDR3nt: TGCGCCAGCAGCTTGGATGGCGGGGGGCAGTTGGAGACCCAGTACTTC; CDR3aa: CASSLDGGGQLETQYF
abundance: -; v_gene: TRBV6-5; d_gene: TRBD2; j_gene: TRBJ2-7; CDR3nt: TGTGCCAGCAGTTTGCGGGAGGCCGACGAGCAGTACTTC; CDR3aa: CASSLREADEQYF
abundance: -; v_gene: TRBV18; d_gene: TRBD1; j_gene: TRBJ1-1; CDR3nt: TGTGCCAGCTCACCACGGCAGACAGGGGACCACATGAACACTGAAGCTTTCTTT; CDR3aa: CASSPRQTGDHMNTEAFF
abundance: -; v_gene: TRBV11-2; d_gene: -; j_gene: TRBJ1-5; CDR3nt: TGTGCCAGCAGCTTAGCAGGCAGCAATCAGCCCCAGCATTTT; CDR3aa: CASSLAGSNQPQHF
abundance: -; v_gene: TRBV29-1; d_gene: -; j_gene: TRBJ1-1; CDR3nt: TGCAGCGTTGGGCTCGACAGCGGCACTGAAGCTTTCTTT; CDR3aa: CSVGLDSGTEAFF
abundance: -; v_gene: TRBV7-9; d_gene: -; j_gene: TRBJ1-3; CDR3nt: TGTGCCAGCAGCGCCTTTTTCCCCTCTGGAAACACCATATATTTT; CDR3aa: CASSAFFPSGNTIYF
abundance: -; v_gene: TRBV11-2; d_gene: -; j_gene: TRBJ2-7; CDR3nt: TGTGCCAGCAGCTTCCCGGCTGGACAGACTACCTACGAGCAGTACTTC; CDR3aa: CASSFPAGQTTYEQYF
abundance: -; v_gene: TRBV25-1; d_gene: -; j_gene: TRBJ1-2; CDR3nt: TGTGCCAGCAGTCCTGACAGCCCCAACTATGGCTACACCTTC; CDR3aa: CASSPDSPNYGYTF
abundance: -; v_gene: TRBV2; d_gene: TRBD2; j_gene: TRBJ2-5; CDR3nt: TGTGCCAGCAGTGTTTTAGCGGGGGGTCAAGAGACCCAGTACTTC; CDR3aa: CASSVLAGGQETQYF
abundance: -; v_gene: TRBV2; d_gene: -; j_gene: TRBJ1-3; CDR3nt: TGTGCCACCCATGGGACTTTGACTGGAAACACCATATATTTT; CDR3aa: CATHGTLTGNTIYF
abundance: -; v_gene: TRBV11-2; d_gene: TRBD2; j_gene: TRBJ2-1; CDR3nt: TGTGCCAGCAGCCCTTGGCCTAGCGGGTACAATGAGCAGTTCTTC; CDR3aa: CASSPWPSGYNEQFF
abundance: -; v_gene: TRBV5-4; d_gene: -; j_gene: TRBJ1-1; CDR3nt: TGTGCCAGCAGCTTAATCGCCAACACTGAAGCTTTCTTT; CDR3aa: CASSLIANTEAFF
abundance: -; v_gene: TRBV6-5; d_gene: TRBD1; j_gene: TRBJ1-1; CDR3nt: TGTGCCAGCAGTTACAACAGGGGCACTGAAGCTTTCTTT; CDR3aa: CASSYNRGTEAFF
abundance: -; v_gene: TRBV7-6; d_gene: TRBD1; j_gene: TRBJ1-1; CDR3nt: TGTGCCAGCAGCTGGGACAGGGTCACTGAAGCTTTCTTT; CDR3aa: CASSWDRVTEAFF
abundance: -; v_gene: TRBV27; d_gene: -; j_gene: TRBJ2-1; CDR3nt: TGTGCCAGCAGTTTTTCCCTACAGGAACCCTACAATGAGCAGTTCTTC; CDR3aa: CASSFSLQEPYNEQFF
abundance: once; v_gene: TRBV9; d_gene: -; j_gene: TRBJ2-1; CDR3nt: TGTGCCAGCAGCGGGCAGGGTGGGTACAATGAGCAGTTCTTC; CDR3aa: CASSGQGGYNEQFF
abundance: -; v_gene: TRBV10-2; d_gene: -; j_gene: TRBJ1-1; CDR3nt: TGCGCCAGCAGTGAGTGGGGACCGCGGCTCACTGAAGCTTTCTTT; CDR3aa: CASSEWGPRLTEAFF
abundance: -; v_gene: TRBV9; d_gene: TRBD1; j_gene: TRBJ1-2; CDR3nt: TGTGCCAGCAGCGCCGGGACAGGGTACCTAAAGGGCTATGGCTACACCTTC; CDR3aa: CASSAGTGYLKGYGYTF
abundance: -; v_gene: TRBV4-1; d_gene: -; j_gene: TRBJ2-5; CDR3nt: TGCGCCAGCAGCCAAGTAATAGACAGACGAGAGACCCAGTACTTC; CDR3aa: CASSQVIDRRETQYF
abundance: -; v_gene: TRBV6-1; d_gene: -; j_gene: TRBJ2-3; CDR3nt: TGTGCCAGCAGTGAACGGGGTTTGTTGGCTAGCACAGATACGCAGTATTTT; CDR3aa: CASSERGLLASTDTQYF
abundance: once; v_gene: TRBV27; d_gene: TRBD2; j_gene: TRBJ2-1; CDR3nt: TGTGCCAGCAGTTTAGCTAGCGGCTCCTACAATGAGCAGTTCTTC; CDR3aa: CASSLASGSYNEQFF
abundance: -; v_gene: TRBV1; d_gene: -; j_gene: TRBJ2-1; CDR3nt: TGCACCAGCAGCCCGCCGGGCGACAATGAGCAGTTCTTC; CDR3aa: CTSSPPGDNEQFF
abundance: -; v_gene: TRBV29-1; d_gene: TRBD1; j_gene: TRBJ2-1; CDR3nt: TGCAGCGTCACTTCCCGGGACAGGGGGCGCTGGATGGGGGTCTACAATGAGCAGTTCTTC; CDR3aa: CSVTSRDRGRWMGVYNEQFF
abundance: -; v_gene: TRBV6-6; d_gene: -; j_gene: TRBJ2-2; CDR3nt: TGTGCCAGTCTTTCCGGGGAGCTGTTTTTT; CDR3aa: CASLSGELFF
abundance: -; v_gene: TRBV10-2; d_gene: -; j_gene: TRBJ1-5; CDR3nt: TGCGCCAGCAGTGGCCCAGGGGCAAATCAGCCCCAGCATTTT; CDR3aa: CASSGPGANQPQHF
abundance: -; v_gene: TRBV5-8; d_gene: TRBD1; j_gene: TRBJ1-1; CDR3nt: TGTGCCAGCAGCGCAAGATTCGGGACAGGAGAGAACACTGAAGCTTTCTTT; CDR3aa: CASSARFGTGENTEAFF